The source of this T cell receptor (beta chain) is a study of cytomegalovirus exposure and HLA in healthy donors. Vbeta (60) and Jbeta (13) primers were used in the PCR. Repertoires were generated with immunoSEQ multiplex PCR, while TCRdb's copy carries only in-frame clones and drops some. The sample records 90,000 to 150,000 clones, 74% being singletons. This clone was detected only once. Its antigen is not known. Germline CDR1 is KGHSH and CDR2 is LQKENI. The J segment lost 6 bases and the V segment lost 0 bases, leaving 7 bases of the junction unmatched. CDR3 size: 16 residues. Study results and caveats: The investigators catalogued 150 to 200 TCR beta chains as cytomegalovirus-associated.

Sequencing used PBMCs. This rearrangement joins TRBV18 to TRBJ2-2; 7 bases are shared with TRBD1. This clonotype was obtained from a human donor in good health. The CDR3 DNA sequence: TGTGCCAGCTCACCACCAAACGACAGGGCGCCCGGGGAGCTGTTTTTT. It specifies CASSPPNDRAPGELFF.